A single sample gave rise to the 8 T cell receptor beta chains below, sequenced in a study of cytomegalovirus exposure and HLA in healthy donors. Primers: 60 Vbeta forward and 13 Jbeta reverse. Produced via immunoSEQ multiplex PCR; TCRdb's table is partial and in-frame only. The sample yields 210,000 or so clones, around 83% seen once. Specimen: PBMCs. These TCRs come from a girl aged 10 to 17 in good health and CMV-seronegative.

This chain uses TRBV6-5 with TRBJ1-4, with 7 bases aligning to TRBD1. The V gene's germline CDR1 is MNHEY and CDR2 SVGAGI. J gave up 3 bases and V 4 bases, and 2 bases lay outside the gene matches. This CDR3 contains 14 residues. The CDR3 region is CASSFTGANEKLFF. For the CDR3, the DNA is TGTGCCAGCAGTTTCACAGGGGCTAATGAAAAACTGTTTTTT.

The chain carries TRBV6-1 and TRBJ1-1; 7 nucleotides line up with TRBD1. Germline loops: CDR1 MNHNS, CDR2 SASEGT. CDR3 length: 15 residues. The V gene end was trimmed by 7 bases and the J gene end by 4 bases; junction bases not matched to a gene: 12. DNA of the CDR3: TGTGCCAGCACAGAAGCGAGACAGGGACTCACTGAAGCTTTCTTT. Protein sequence: CASTEARQGLTEAFF.

The chain uses TRBV2 and TRBJ2-1; D is perhaps TRBD2 (7 bases). Germline CDR1 is SNHLY and CDR2 is FYNNEI. V gave up 3 bases and J gave up 15 bases, with 18 bases separating them. The CDR3 runs to 13 residues. For the CDR3, the DNA is TGTGCCAGCAGTGACCTCTCCCCGGGGGGCCGGTTCTTC. Translating it yields CASSDLSPGGRFF.

This chain connects TRBV11-2 to TRBJ1-1, with 11 bases lining up with TRBD1. Germline V gives CDR1 SGHAT, CDR2 FQNNGV. The CDR3 totals 14 residues. The V and J ends lost 5 bases and 7 bases, in that order; junction bases with no gene match: 6. Here the CDR3 reads CASSRTGTGGEAFF. The CDR3 nucleotides are TGTGCCAGCAGCCGTACCGGGACAGGGGGTGAAGCTTTCTTT.

The genes are TRBV30 and TRBJ2-1, with TRBD1 as a possible D gene (6 bases). The CDR3 has 14 residues. CDR1 and CDR2 (germline): GTSNPN, SVGIG (reference sequence). The V gene lost 2 bases and the J gene lost 7 bases, with 15 bases spanning the gap. The CDR3 DNA reads TGTGCCTGGAGTACTGAAGGGGGTTGGAATGAGCAGTTCTTC. This codes for CAWSTEGGWNEQFF. Full variable domain (outside the CDR3, taken from reference TRBV30 and TRBJ2-1): SQTIHQWPATLVQPVGSPLSLECTVEGTSNPNLYWYRQAAGRGLQLLFYSVGIGQISSEVPQNLSASRPQDRQFILSSKKLLLSDSGFYLCAWSTEGGWNEQFFGPGTRLTVL.

This clone was recorded a few times. This chain connects TRBV28 to TRBJ2-1; no definite D call. This CDR3 is built from 15 residues. V was clipped by 2 bases and J by 2 bases, with 10 bases between them. Germline CDR1 reads MDHEN; CDR2 reads SYDVKM. Here the CDR3 DNA reads TGTGCCAGCAGTTTACCCAGGTCCACCTACAATGAGCAGTTCTTC. Translating it yields CASSLPRSTYNEQFF.

V gene TRBV4-3 combines with J gene TRBJ1-6, with D unresolved. The V gene's germline CDR1 is LGHNA and CDR2 YSLEER. The CDR3 length is 16 residues. V dropped 3 bases and J dropped 9 bases, with 18 bases sitting between them. CDR3 nucleotide sequence: TGCGCCAGCAGCCACGCGGGATTTGGGTTTCTTTCACCCCTCCACTTT. Translation gives CASSHAGFGFLSPLHF.

This clone was seen once. The chain couples TRBV7-2 to TRBJ2-3; D might be TRBD2 (5 bases). Trimming shortened V by 9 bases and J by 5 bases, and 18 bases separated the two germline ends. Germline V lookup: CDR1 SGHTA, CDR2 FQGNSA. The CDR3 runs to 14 residues. The CDR3 region is CASWGDLFKDTQYF. The CDR3 DNA is TGTGCCAGTTGGGGAGACCTTTTCAAAGATACGCAGTATTTT.